A selection of T cell receptor beta chains follows, all from one sample in a study of cytomegalovirus exposure and HLA in healthy donors. Only in-frame clones appear in the TCRdb table, and some are missing; sequencing was by immunoSEQ multiplex PCR. This sample carries about 160,000 clones, roughly 96% of them seen once, and the ten largest clones take about 0.89%. Sequencing was performed on PBMCs. Receptors originate from a woman aged 18 to 35 in good health and CMV-seronegative. Both conserved end residues are part of each CDR3. D genes are given only for firm matches. Size is stated for part of the rows, as once, few or many counts, or as a class when the clone is expanded.

>TRBJ2-5|TRBD1|NA|TRBV2
CASSSDRVQYF
TGTGCCAGCAGCTCAGACAGGGTGCAGTACTTC
>TRBJ2-1|NA|NA|TRBV11-1
CASSPGHPSYNEQFF
TGTGCCAGCAGCCCGGGACATCCGTCTTACAATGAGCAGTTCTTC
>TRBJ1-2|NA|NA|TRBV7-9
CASSLDTSHGYTF
TGTGCCAGCAGCTTAGATACGAGCCATGGCTACACCTTC
>TRBJ1-6|NA|once|TRBV6-1
CASSLHPYNSPLHF
TGTGCCAGCAGCTTACACCCATATAATTCACCCCTCCACTTT
>TRBJ2-7|TRBD2|NA|TRBV9
CASSPTSGGAYEQYF
TGTGCCAGCAGCCCGACTAGCGGGGGAGCCTACGAGCAGTACTTC
>TRBJ1-2|NA|once|TRBV14
CASSPRRRTSGDTF
TGTGCCAGCAGCCCCCGAAGAAGGACTTCGGGGGACACCTTC
>TRBJ2-2|NA|NA|TRBV6-5
CASSTEGGGTGELFF
TGTGCCAGCAGTACCGAGGGTGGGGGGACCGGGGAGCTGTTTTTT
>TRBJ2-5|TRBD1|NA|TRBV6-1
CASSSRGGRETQYF
TGTGCCAGCAGTTCGCGAGGGGGCCGAGAGACCCAGTACTTC
>TRBJ1-4|NA|NA|TRBV5-6
CASSLETKSGEKLFF
TGTGCCAGCAGCCTAGAAACCAAATCGGGTGAAAAACTGTTTTTT
>TRBJ2-2|NA|NA|TRBV7-2
CATPPRFPGELFF
TGTGCCACCCCTCCCCGGTTTCCTGGGGAGCTGTTTTTT
>TRBJ2-3|TRBD2|NA|TRBV5-1
CASSSTSGGTDTQYF
TGCGCCAGCAGCTCGACTAGCGGGGGCACAGATACGCAGTATTTT
>TRBJ2-3|TRBD1|NA|TRBV7-2
CASSEQGARATDTQYF
TGTGCCAGCAGTGAACAGGGGGCCCGGGCCACAGATACGCAGTATTTT
>TRBJ2-2|TRBD2|NA|TRBV11-3
CASSFDGLASNAGELFF
TGTGCCAGCAGCTTCGATGGACTAGCCTCTAACGCCGGGGAGCTGTTTTTT
>TRBJ2-3|TRBD2|NA|TRBV4-2
CASSQTITAGGRLDTQYF
TGTGCCAGCAGCCAAACTATCACAGCGGGGGGTCGACTGGATACGCAGTATTTT
>TRBJ1-4|NA|NA|TRBV15
CATSRDGRGDEKLFF
TGTGCCACCAGCAGAGATGGCAGGGGAGATGAAAAACTGTTTTTT
>TRBJ1-4|TRBD1|NA|TRBV7-8
CASFPSGTGWGNEKLFF
TGTGCCAGCTTCCCCTCCGGGACAGGGTGGGGTAATGAAAAACTGTTTTTT
>TRBJ2-3|NA|NA|TRBV5-1
CASSLETPTQYF
TGCGCCAGCAGCTTGGAGACACCGACGCAGTATTTT
>TRBJ2-3|NA|NA|TRBV5-1
CASSLLVVRGTDTQYF
TGCGCCAGCAGCTTGTTGGTGGTCCGAGGCACAGATACGCAGTATTTT
>TRBJ2-7|NA|NA|TRBV11-1
CASSSRGAVPYEQYF
TGTGCCAGCAGCTCACGTGGGGCCGTACCCTACGAGCAGTACTTC
>TRBJ1-2|NA|NA|TRBV5-1
CASSFSTGTYGYTF
TGCGCCAGCAGCTTCTCGACAGGAACTTATGGCTACACCTTC
>TRBJ2-2|TRBD1|NA|TRBV15
CATSRGNRGLPGELFF
TGTGCCACCAGCAGAGGGAACAGGGGCCTCCCCGGGGAGCTGTTTTTT
>TRBJ1-2|NA|NA|TRBV7-2
CASSLASGGRGYTF
TGTGCCAGCAGCTTAGCTTCGGGGGGCCGTGGCTACACCTTC
>TRBJ2-3|NA|NA|TRBV7-9
CASSRDFADTQYF
TGTGCCAGCAGCCGGGATTTTGCAGATACGCAGTATTTT
>TRBJ1-5|TRBD1|NA|TRBV19
CASNRDSISGNQPQHF
TGTGCCAGTAATAGGGACAGCATTAGTGGCAATCAGCCCCAGCATTTT
>TRBJ1-2|NA|NA|TRBV9
CASSVEGTDYGYTF
TGTGCCAGCAGCGTAGAGGGGACTGACTATGGCTACACCTTC
>TRBJ1-5|TRBD1|NA|TRBV7-2
CASSFGTAEGPQHF
TGTGCCAGCAGCTTTGGGACAGCCGAGGGGCCCCAGCATTTT
>TRBJ2-5|NA|NA|TRBV7-2
CASSLVLTGQETQYF
TGTGCCAGCAGCTTAGTCTTGACAGGCCAAGAGACCCAGTACTTC
>TRBJ1-2|TRBD1|once|TRBV15
CATSRDWDRGGYGYTF
TGTGCCACCAGCAGAGATTGGGACAGGGGGGGCTATGGCTACACCTTC
>TRBJ2-1|TRBD2|NA|TRBV14
CASSPWTSSSNEQFF
TGTGCCAGCAGCCCTTGGACTAGTTCTTCCAATGAGCAGTTCTTC
>TRBJ1-2|NA|NA|TRBV7-9
CASSLTSGENYGYTF
TGTGCCAGCAGCTTAACCTCGGGGGAAAACTATGGCTACACCTTC
>TRBJ2-5|NA|NA|TRBV7-9
CASELKETQYF
TGTGCCAGCGAGCTAAAAGAGACCCAGTACTTC
>TRBJ2-3|TRBD1|NA|TRBV7-8
CASSQGQTATDTQYF
TGTGCCAGCAGCCAGGGACAGACGGCGACAGATACGCAGTATTTT
>TRBJ1-5|TRBD1|NA|TRBV27
CASSPQGARILPQHF
TGTGCCAGCAGTCCACAGGGGGCGCGTATCCTGCCCCAGCATTTT
>TRBJ2-7|TRBD2|NA|TRBV13
CASSSTSRIPFSYEQYF
TGTGCCAGCAGCTCGACTAGCCGGATTCCCTTTTCCTACGAGCAGTACTTC
>TRBJ2-2|NA|NA|TRBV4-2
CASSQEAGTYTGELFF
TGTGCCAGCAGCCAAGAGGCCGGGACTTACACCGGGGAGCTGTTTTTT
>TRBJ2-5|TRBD2|NA|TRBV29-1
CSSRTSGGTFQETQYF
TGCAGCTCCAGGACTAGCGGGGGCACATTCCAAGAGACCCAGTACTTC
>TRBJ1-5|NA|once|TRBV7-7
CASSLEARPCNQPQHF
TGTGCTAGCAGCTTAGAAGCACGCCCCTGCAATCAGCCCCAGCATTTT
>TRBJ2-5|NA|NA|TRBV30
CAWSVNGETQYF
TGTGCCTGGAGTGTAAACGGGGAGACCCAGTACTTC
>TRBJ2-5|NA|NA|TRBV6-5
CASSTRETQYF
TGTGCCAGCAGTACTCGGGAGACCCAGTACTTC
>TRBJ2-7|TRBD1|NA|TRBV11-2
CASSLEQGARYEQYF
TGTGCCAGCAGCTTAGAGCAGGGGGCGAGATACGAGCAGTACTTC
>TRBJ2-7|TRBD1|NA|TRBV7-9
CASRLTGTGNFYEQYF
TGTGCCAGCAGGCTTACCGGGACAGGGAATTTCTACGAGCAGTACTTC
>TRBJ1-1|NA|NA|TRBV4-3
CASSRELYTEAFF
TGCGCCAGCAGCAGGGAGCTGTACACTGAAGCTTTCTTT
>TRBJ1-3|NA|NA|TRBV14
CASSQQGGSSGNTIYF
TGTGCCAGCAGCCAACAGGGAGGTAGCTCTGGAAACACCATATATTTT
>TRBJ2-4|NA|NA|TRBV11-2
CASSTNRAVVNIQYF
TGTGCCAGCAGCACAAACAGGGCGGTGGTTAACATTCAGTACTTC